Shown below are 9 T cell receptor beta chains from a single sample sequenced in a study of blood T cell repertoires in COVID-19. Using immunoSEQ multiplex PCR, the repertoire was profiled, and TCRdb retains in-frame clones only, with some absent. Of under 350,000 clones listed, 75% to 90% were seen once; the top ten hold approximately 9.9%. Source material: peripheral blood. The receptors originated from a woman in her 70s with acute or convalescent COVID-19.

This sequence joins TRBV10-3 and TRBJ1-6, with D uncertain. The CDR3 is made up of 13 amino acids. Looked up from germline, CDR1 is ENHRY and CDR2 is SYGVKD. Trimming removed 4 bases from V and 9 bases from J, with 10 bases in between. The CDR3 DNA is TGTGCCATCAGTGTAGGCCTAGGTTCACCCCTCCACTTT. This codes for CAISVGLGSPLHF.

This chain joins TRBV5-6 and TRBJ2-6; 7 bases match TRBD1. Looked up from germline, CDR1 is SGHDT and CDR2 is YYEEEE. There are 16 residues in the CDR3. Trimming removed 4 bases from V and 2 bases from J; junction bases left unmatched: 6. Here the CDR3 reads CASSPFTGAGANVLTF. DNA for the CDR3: TGTGCCAGCAGCCCATTTACAGGGGCTGGGGCCAACGTCCTGACTTTC.

The CDR3 region is CASSLEGQGNEKLFF. In nucleotides, the CDR3 is TGTGCCAGCAGCTTGGAAGGTCAGGGTAATGAAAAACTGTTTTTT. This chain links TRBV5-4 with TRBJ1-4; the D gene is possibly TRBD1 (5 bases). Deletions cut 0 bases from V and 4 bases from J, with 10 bases between. Germline CDR1 reads SGHNT; CDR2 reads YYREEE (reference sequence). There are 15 residues in the CDR3.

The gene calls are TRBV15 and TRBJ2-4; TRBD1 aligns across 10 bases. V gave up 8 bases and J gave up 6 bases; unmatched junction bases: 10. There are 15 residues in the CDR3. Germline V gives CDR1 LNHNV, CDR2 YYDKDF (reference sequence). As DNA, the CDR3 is TGTGCCACCCAGCGGGACAGGGGCGCAACAAACATTCAGTACTTC. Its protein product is CATQRDRGATNIQYF.

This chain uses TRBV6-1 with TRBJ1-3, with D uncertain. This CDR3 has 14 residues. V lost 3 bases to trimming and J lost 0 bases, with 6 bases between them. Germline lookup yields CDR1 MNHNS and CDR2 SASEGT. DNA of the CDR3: TGTGCCAGCAGTGATATCCGCTCTGGAAACACCATATATTTT. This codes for CASSDIRSGNTIYF.

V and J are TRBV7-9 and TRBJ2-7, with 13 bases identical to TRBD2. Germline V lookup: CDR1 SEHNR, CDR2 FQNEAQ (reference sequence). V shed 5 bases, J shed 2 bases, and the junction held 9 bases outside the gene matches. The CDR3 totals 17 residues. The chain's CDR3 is CASSRTGLAGSAYEQYF. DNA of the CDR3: TGTGCCAGCAGCCGGACGGGACTAGCGGGGTCCGCCTACGAGCAGTACTTC.

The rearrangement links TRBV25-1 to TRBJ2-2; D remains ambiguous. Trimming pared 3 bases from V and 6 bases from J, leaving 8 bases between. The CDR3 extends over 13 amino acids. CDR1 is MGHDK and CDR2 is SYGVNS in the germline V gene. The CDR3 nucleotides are TGTGCCAGCAGTGACCCCTCCGCCGGGGAGCTGTTTTTT. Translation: CASSDPSAGELFF.

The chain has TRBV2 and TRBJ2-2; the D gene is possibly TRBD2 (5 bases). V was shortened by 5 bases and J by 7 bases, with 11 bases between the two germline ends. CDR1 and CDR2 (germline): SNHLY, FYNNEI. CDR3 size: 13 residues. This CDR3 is CASSTIRDGELFF. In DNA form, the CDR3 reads TGTGCCAGCAGTACCATTCGGGACGGGGAGCTGTTTTTT. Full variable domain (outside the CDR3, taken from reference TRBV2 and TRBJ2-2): EPEVTQTPSHQVTQMGQEVILRCVPISNHLYFYWYRQILGQKVEFLVSFYNNEISEKSEIFDDQFSVERPDGSNFTLKIRSTKLEDSAMYFCASSTIRDGELFFGEGSRLTVL.

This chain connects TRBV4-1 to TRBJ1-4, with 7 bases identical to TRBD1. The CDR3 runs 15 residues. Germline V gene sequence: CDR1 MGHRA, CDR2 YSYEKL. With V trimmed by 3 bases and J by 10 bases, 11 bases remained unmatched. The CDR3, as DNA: TGCGCCAGCAGCCATCCTCAACAGGGGAGAGGAAAACTGTTTTTT. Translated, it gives CASSHPQQGRGKLFF.